A single sample gave rise to the 15 T cell receptor beta chains below, sequenced in a study of cytomegalovirus exposure and HLA in healthy donors. This PCR relied on a set of 60 Vbeta primers and 13 Jbeta primers. Sequencing used immunoSEQ multiplex PCR; TCRdb keeps in-frame clones, though not all of them. Found here are roughly 190,000 clones, roughly 80% of them singletons; the top ten hold 1.6%. The sequenced material came from PBMCs. These receptors were taken from a woman aged 50 to 60 in good health and CMV-seronegative.

The chain's CDR3 is CSVATGVNTEAFF. For the CDR3, the DNA is TGCAGCGTTGCGACAGGGGTGAACACTGAAGCTTTCTTT. This rearrangement joins TRBV29-1 to TRBJ1-1; 8 bases fit TRBD1. With 4 bases clipped from V and 0 bases from J, the junction kept 1 base outside the gene matches. The CDR3 extends over 13 amino acids. CDR1 and CDR2 (germline): SQVTM, ANQGSEA.

The chain couples TRBV30 to TRBJ2-5; the match to TRBD1 covers 7 bases. The CDR3 has 12 residues. Germline CDR1 and CDR2: GTSNPN and SVGIG (reference sequence). After removal of 2 bases from V and 11 bases from J, the junction contained 8 bases not matched to a gene. Here the CDR3 DNA reads TGTGCCTGGAGTCCTCGGGACAGTCCACAGTACTTC. Translation: CAWSPRDSPQYF.

V usage is TRBV7-3 and J usage is TRBJ1-1; 7 bases match TRBD1. Per the germline V gene, CDR1 is SGHTA and CDR2 is FQGTGA. Trimming took 6 bases from V and 5 from J; bases not matched to a gene: 9. There are 14 residues in the CDR3. The CDR3 nucleotides read TGTGCCAGCAGATTAGACAGGGCCGGGACTGAAGCTTTCTTT. As protein: CASRLDRAGTEAFF.

The rearrangement uses TRBV10-3 and TRBJ1-4, with D unclear. V was cut by 8 bases and J by 5 bases, with 12 bases left in between. This CDR3 has 13 residues. Germline CDR1 ENHRY, CDR2 SYGVKD. The CDR3 region has the DNA TGTGCCATCTCTAAGGAGGAAAATGAAAAACTGTTTTTT. Encoded protein: CAISKEENEKLFF.

The chain combines TRBV10-3 with TRBJ1-6; D gene uncertain. Trimming took 4 bases from V and 7 from J, leaving 8 bases between them. This CDR3 is 13 amino acids long. Germline loops: CDR1 ENHRY, CDR2 SYGVKD. CDR3 nucleotide sequence: TGTGCCATCAGTGGGACGGGGAATTCACCCCTCCACTTT. Protein product: CAISGTGNSPLHF.

The chain is built from TRBV5-1 and TRBJ2-7; TRBD2 matches 12 bases. The CDR3 extends over 16 amino acids. V gave up 1 base and J gave up 2 bases; unmatched junction bases: 4. The germline gives CDR1 SGHRS, CDR2 YFSETQ. CDR3 DNA sequence: TGCGCCAGCAGCTTGTTAGGACTAGCGGGAACCTACGAGCAGTACTTC. Amino acid sequence: CASSLLGLAGTYEQYF.

V is TRBV6-5 and J is TRBJ1-2; possibly TRBD1 for D (6 bases). CDR3 length equals 14 residues. Germline loops: CDR1 MNHEY, CDR2 SVGAGI. The V end was cut by 3 bases, the J end by 4 bases, with 12 bases between. CDR3 DNA: TGTGCCAGCAGTTATTTCAAAGGGGGCTATGGCTACACCTTC. Amino acids: CASSYFKGGYGYTF.

V gene TRBV7-3 combines with J gene TRBJ2-1; TRBD2 aligns across 13 bases. The CDR3 sequence is 18 residues long. Unmatched junction bases numbered 4, after V lost 1 base and J lost 1 base. Germline V gene lookup returns CDR1 SGHTA and CDR2 FQGTGA. This CDR3 is CASSLSTSGRGSYNEQFF. For the CDR3, the DNA is TGTGCCAGCAGCTTAAGTACTAGCGGGAGGGGTTCCTACAATGAGCAGTTCTTC.

CDR3 sequence (DNA): TGCGCCAGCAGCCCCAGGACAGGTCCGTACGAGCAGTACTTC. This translates into CASSPRTGPYEQYF. The rearrangement joins TRBV4-3 to TRBJ2-7; TRBD1 matches at 7 bases. CDR3 length equals 14 residues. The ends lost 4 bases at V and 4 bases at J; junction bases unmatched: 7. Germline CDR1 and CDR2: LGHNA and YSLEER.

The chain couples TRBV10-2 to TRBJ1-2, with D possibly TRBD1 on 5 matching bases. CDR1 and CDR2 (germline): WSHSY, SAAADI. This CDR3 is 13 amino acids long. Trimming shortened V by 8 bases and J by 4 bases, and 14 bases separated the two germline ends. DNA of the CDR3: TGCGCCAGCGGGTCGACAGCCGTCTATGGCTACACCTTC. It translates to CASGSTAVYGYTF.

The V gene is TRBV5-4, the J gene TRBJ2-1, with TRBD2 matching over 9 bases. The germline V gene encodes CDR1 SGHNT and CDR2 YYREEE (reference sequence). The V segment lost 0 bases and the J segment 9 bases; nucleotides outside the gene matches: 7. This CDR3 spans 15 amino acids. This chain's CDR3 is CASSLGLAEIGEQFF. CDR3 nucleotides: TGTGCCAGCAGCTTGGGACTAGCGGAGATAGGTGAGCAGTTCTTC. The whole variable domain, filled in from reference TRBV5-4 and TRBJ2-1, reads ETGVTQSPTHLIKTRGQQVTLRCSSQSGHNTVSWYQQALGQGPQFIFQYYREEENGRGNFPPRFSGLQFPNYSSELNVNALELDDSALYLCASSLGLAEIGEQFFGPGTRLTVL.

The genes are TRBV9 and TRBJ2-5; TRBD1 is a possible D gene (6 bases). Trimming left V 0 bases short and J 3 bases short, with 15 bases between. Germline V CDR1 and CDR2: SGDLS, YYNGEE. This CDR3 contains 16 residues. The CDR3 here is CASSVDTGSKEETQYF. CDR3 coding DNA: TGTGCCAGCAGCGTAGACACAGGGTCAAAGGAAGAGACCCAGTACTTC.

The rearrangement joins TRBV7-2 to TRBJ1-3; D remains ambiguous. Germline assignment: CDR1 SGHTA and CDR2 FQGNSA. Trimming left V 1 base short and J 4 bases short, with 11 bases between. The CDR3 is 15 amino acids. The CDR3 DNA sequence: TGTGCCAGCAGCTTAGGTTGGGCCTCCGGAAACACCATATATTTT. Protein: CASSLGWASGNTIYF. Filled out from reference TRBV7-2 and TRBJ1-3, the complete variable domain reads GAGVSQSPSNKVTEKGKDVELRCDPISGHTALYWYRQSLGQGLEFLIYFQGNSAPDKSGLPSDRFSAERTGGSVSTLTIQRTQQEDSAVYLCASSLGWASGNTIYFGEGSWLTVV.

The chain links TRBV9 to TRBJ2-5; possibly TRBD1 for D (6 bases). Trimming removed 3 bases at V and 1 base at J, with 19 bases between. CDR3 size: 17 residues. CDR1 and CDR2 from the germline V gene are SGDLS and YYNGEE. The CDR3 protein is CASSGGVWGTPQETQYF. CDR3 bases: TGTGCCAGCAGCGGAGGTGTATGGGGGACACCCCAAGAGACCCAGTACTTC.

A few counts support this clone. The chain recombines TRBV27 with TRBJ1-5; 8 bases agree with TRBD1. V shed 5 bases, J shed 2 bases, and the junction held 8 bases outside the gene matches. This CDR3 contains 16 residues. Germline V gene lookup returns CDR1 MNHEY and CDR2 SMNVEV (reference sequence). CDR3 nucleotide sequence: TGTGCCAGCAGTCTCGGACAGGGTCGAGGCAATCAGCCCCAGCATTTT. Translation gives CASSLGQGRGNQPQHF.